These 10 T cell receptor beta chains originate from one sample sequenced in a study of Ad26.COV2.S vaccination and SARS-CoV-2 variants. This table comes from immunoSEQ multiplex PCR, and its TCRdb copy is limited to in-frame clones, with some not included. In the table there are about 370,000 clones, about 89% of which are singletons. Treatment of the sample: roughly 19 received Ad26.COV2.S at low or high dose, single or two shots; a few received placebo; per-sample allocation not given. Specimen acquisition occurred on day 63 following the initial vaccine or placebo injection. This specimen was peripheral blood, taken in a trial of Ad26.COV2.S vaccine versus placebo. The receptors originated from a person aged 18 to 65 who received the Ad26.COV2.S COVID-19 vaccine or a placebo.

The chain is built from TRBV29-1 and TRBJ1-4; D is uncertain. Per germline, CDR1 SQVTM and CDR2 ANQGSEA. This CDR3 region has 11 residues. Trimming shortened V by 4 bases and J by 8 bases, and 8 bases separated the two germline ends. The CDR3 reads CSVGSGEKLFF. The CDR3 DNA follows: TGCAGCGTTGGTAGCGGGGAAAAACTGTTTTTT.

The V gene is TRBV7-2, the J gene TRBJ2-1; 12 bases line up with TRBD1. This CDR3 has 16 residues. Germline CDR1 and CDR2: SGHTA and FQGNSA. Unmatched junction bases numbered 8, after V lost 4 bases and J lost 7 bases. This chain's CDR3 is CASSSGTGGWRNEQFF. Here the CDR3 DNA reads TGTGCCAGCAGCTCAGGGACAGGGGGCTGGCGGAATGAGCAGTTCTTC.

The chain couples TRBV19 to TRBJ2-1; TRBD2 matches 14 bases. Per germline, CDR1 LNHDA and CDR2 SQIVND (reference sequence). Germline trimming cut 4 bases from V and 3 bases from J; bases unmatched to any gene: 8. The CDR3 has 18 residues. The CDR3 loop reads CASSRLAGGLAGYNEQFF. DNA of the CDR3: TGTGCCAGTAGTAGACTAGCGGGAGGGCTCGCCGGCTACAATGAGCAGTTCTTC.

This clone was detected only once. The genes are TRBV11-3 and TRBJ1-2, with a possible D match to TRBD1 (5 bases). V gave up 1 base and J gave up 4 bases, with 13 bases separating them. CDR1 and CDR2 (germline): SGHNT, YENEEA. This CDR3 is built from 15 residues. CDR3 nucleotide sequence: TGTGCCAGCAGCTTAGCCGGGGCGGGTTCCTATGGCTACACCTTC. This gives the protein CASSLAGAGSYGYTF.

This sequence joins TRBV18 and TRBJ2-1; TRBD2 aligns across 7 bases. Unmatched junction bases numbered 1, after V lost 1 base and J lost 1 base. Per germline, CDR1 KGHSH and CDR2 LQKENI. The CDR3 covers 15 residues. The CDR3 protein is CASSPRAGSYNEQFF. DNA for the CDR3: TGTGCCAGCTCACCACGAGCGGGGTCCTACAATGAGCAGTTCTTC.

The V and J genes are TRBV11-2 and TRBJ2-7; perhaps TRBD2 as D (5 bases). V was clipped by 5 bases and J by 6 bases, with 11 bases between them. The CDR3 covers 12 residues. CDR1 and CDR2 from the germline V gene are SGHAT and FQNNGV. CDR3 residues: CASSLSLGEQYF. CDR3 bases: TGTGCCAGCAGCCTTTCACTAGGCGAGCAGTACTTC.

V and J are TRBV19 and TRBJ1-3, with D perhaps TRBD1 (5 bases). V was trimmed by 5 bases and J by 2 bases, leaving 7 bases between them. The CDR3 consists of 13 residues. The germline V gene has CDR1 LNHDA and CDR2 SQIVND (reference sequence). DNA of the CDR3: TGTGCCAGTAGTCGACAGACTGGAAACACCATATATTTT. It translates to CASSRQTGNTIYF.

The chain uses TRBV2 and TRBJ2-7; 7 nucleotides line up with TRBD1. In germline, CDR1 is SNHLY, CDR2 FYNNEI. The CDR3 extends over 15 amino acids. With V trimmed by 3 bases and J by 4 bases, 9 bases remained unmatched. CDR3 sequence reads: CASSDAMTGTYEQYF. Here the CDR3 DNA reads TGTGCCAGCAGTGACGCTATGACAGGGACGTACGAGCAGTACTTC.

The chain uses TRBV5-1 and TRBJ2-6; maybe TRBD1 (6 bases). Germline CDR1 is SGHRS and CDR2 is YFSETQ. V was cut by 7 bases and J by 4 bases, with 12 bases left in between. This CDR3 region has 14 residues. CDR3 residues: CASRPGVGANVLTF. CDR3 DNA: TGCGCCAGCCGTCCAGGGGTCGGGGCCAACGTCCTGACTTTC. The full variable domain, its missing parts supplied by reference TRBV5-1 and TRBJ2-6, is KAGVTQTPRYLIKTRGQQVTLSCSPISGHRSVSWYQQTPGQGLQFLFEYFSETQRNKGNFPGRFSGRQFSNSRSEMNVSTLELGDSALYLCASRPGVGANVLTFGAGSRLTVL.

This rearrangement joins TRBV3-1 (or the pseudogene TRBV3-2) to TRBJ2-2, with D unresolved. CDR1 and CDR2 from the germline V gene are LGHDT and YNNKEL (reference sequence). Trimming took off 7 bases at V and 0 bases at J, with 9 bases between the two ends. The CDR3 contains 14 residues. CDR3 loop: CASTTTANTGELFF. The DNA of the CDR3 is TGTGCCAGCACCACGACTGCGAACACCGGGGAGCTGTTTTTT.